Below, 19 T cell receptor beta chains from the same sample are listed, as sequenced in a study of shared clonotypes between healthy human individuals. CD45RO-negative CD8 cells positively selected for CCR7 made up the naive population, which excluded terminally differentiated effector memory CD45RA+ cells. Libraries were prepared by immunoSEQ multiplex PCR; TCRdb keeps only in-frame clonotypes and omits some of them. This table has some 2.1 million clones, about 94% appearing once. Material for sequencing was naive CD8+ T cells sorted from blood. Receptors were obtained from a man younger than 30 in good health.

The J gene is TRBJ2-7, the V gene TRBV4-1; D call uncertain. The CDR3 loop spans 14 amino acids. Germline V gene lookup returns CDR1 MGHRA and CDR2 YSYEKL. V lost 2 bases and J lost 2, with 10 bases in between. The CDR3 nucleotides read TGCGCCAGCAGCCAAAAGGACGGACCCTACGAGCAGTACTTC. This codes for CASSQKDGPYEQYF.

About this clone itself: Other DNA sequences in the sample encode the same CDR3. The J gene is TRBJ2-2, the V gene TRBV6-5; 10 bases line up with TRBD1. J was trimmed by 6 bases and V by 2 bases; bases with no gene match: 3. Per germline, CDR1 MNHEY and CDR2 SVGAGI. This CDR3 is 15 amino acids long. CDR3 amino acids: CASSYGTGEAGELFF. The CDR3 DNA reads TGTGCCAGCAGTTACGGGACAGGGGAGGCCGGGGAGCTGTTTTTT.

The V and J genes are TRBV6-1 and TRBJ1-2; possible D gene TRBD1, 5 bases. CDR1 is MNHNS and CDR2 is SASEGT in the germline V gene. This CDR3 contains 14 residues. Trimming stripped 6 bases from V and 0 bases from J, with 11 bases between. The CDR3 DNA is TGTGCCAGCAGGCAACAGGATACTAACTATGGCTACACCTTC. This codes for CASRQQDTNYGYTF.

The chain couples TRBV29-1 to TRBJ2-7; TRBD1 agrees at 8 bases. With 6 bases clipped from V and 5 bases from J, the junction kept 9 bases outside the gene matches. The CDR3 is 13 residues long. Germline V gives CDR1 SQVTM, CDR2 ANQGSEA. The DNA of the CDR3 is TGCAGCGTATTCCAGGGGGCCTCTCACGAGCAGTACTTC. Residues: CSVFQGASHEQYF.

The DNA for the CDR3 is TGTGCCAACTCTCCAGGGGTTGGAGAGACCCAGTACTTC. Translating it yields CANSPGVGETQYF. The chain carries TRBV2 and TRBJ2-5, with D tentatively TRBD1 (6 bases). The CDR3 is 13 residues long. V lost 10 bases and J lost 4, with 16 bases in between. Germline CDR1 SNHLY, CDR2 FYNNEI.

Details on this clone: Other nucleotide sequences from this sample produce the same CDR3. This chain uses TRBV7-9 with TRBJ2-7; no reliable D call. Germline V gene lookup returns CDR1 SEHNR and CDR2 FQNEAQ (reference sequence). The V end was cut by 3 bases, the J end by 5 bases, with 5 bases between. The CDR3 length is 11 residues. The CDR3 here is CASSLSDEQYF. Here the CDR3 DNA reads TGTGCCAGCAGCTTGTCGGACGAGCAGTACTTC. Full variable domain (remainder filled in from reference TRBV7-9 and TRBJ2-7): DTGVSQNPRHKITKRGQNVTFRCDPISEHNRLYWYRQTLGQGPEFLTYFQNEAQLEKSRLLSDRFSAERPKGSFSTLEIQRTEQGDSAMYLCASSLSDEQYFGPGTRLTVT.

This clone was recorded a few times. The same CDR3 is also encoded by other DNA sequences in this sample. The chain recombines TRBV5-6 with TRBJ2-7; 12 bases fit TRBD1. CDR1 is SGHDT, CDR2 YYEEEE, per germline. This CDR3 has 14 amino acids. V lost 4 bases and J lost 3; bases outside the gene matches: 2. The CDR3 DNA follows: TGTGCCAGCAGCGGGACAGGGGGCGGCTACGAGCAGTACTTC. It is translated as CASSGTGGGYEQYF.

This chain joins TRBV4-1 and TRBJ2-5, with D maybe TRBD1 (6 bases). CDR1 MGHRA and CDR2 YSYEKL come from the germline V gene. The CDR3 runs 15 residues. V was clipped by 1 base and J by 1 base, with 10 bases between them. Written as DNA, the CDR3 is TGCGCCAGCAGCCAAGTTCTACAGGGCCAAGAGACCCAGTACTTC. Protein sequence: CASSQVLQGQETQYF.

The chain joins TRBV6-1 to TRBJ1-5, with D perhaps TRBD1 (5 bases). The V gene's germline CDR1 is MNHNS and CDR2 SASEGT. V lost 7 bases to trimming and J lost 7 bases, with 17 bases between them. The CDR3 consists of 14 residues. The CDR3: CASTHDGGDQPQHF. CDR3 sequence (DNA): TGTGCCAGCACCCATGACGGGGGGGACCAGCCCCAGCATTTT.

The genes are TRBV13 and TRBJ2-5, with 7 positions matching TRBD1. V gave up 3 bases and J gave up 2 bases; unmatched junction bases: 6. This CDR3 region has 15 residues. Germline CDR1 is PRHDT and CDR2 is FYEKMQ (reference sequence). CDR3 residues: CASSLQGQMQETQYF. The CDR3 DNA follows: TGTGCCAGCAGCTTGCAGGGACAGATGCAAGAGACCCAGTACTTC.

This clone was seen a single time. The V and J genes are TRBV28 and TRBJ1-1; a weak D match, TRBD1 (5 bases). In germline, CDR1 is MDHEN, CDR2 SYDVKM. This CDR3 region has 14 residues. Trimming removed 2 bases from V and 5 bases from J, with 12 bases in between. The CDR3 sequence is CASSLSAGVTEAFF. In DNA, the CDR3 is TGTGCCAGCAGTTTAAGTGCGGGGGTGACTGAAGCTTTCTTT.

The genes are TRBV7-6 and TRBJ2-7; 9 positions agree with TRBD2. Germline V gene lookup returns CDR1 SGHVS and CDR2 FNYEAQ. V trimming: 5 bases; J trimming: 0 bases; junction bases outside the gene matches: 11. This CDR3 is built from 17 residues. The CDR3 nucleotides are TGTGCCAGCAGCCGTTCCGCTTATAGCGGGAGCTCCTACGAGCAGTACTTC. Protein product: CASSRSAYSGSSYEQYF.

The chain links TRBV6-4 to TRBJ2-1; TRBD2 matches at 13 bases. The CDR3 has 13 residues. The germline gives CDR1 MRHNA, CDR2 SNTAGT. CDR3 sequence reads: CATRTSGSLEQFF. The CDR3 DNA sequence: TGTGCAACGAGGACTAGCGGGAGTTTAGAGCAGTTCTTC.

This clone was recorded once. This sequence joins TRBV6-5 and TRBJ1-4; 8 positions match TRBD1. The CDR3 is 15 residues long. V lost 5 bases to trimming and J lost 3 bases; unmatched junction nucleotides: 5. In germline, CDR1 is MNHEY, CDR2 SVGAGI. Here the CDR3 DNA reads TGTGCCAGCAGTACCACAGGGGGGTCTAATGAAAAACTGTTTTTT. Translating gives CASSTTGGSNEKLFF.

In the case of this clone: This specimen includes other DNA sequences encoding the same CDR3. The chain is built from TRBV4-1 and TRBJ1-5; D not resolved. The CDR3 has 13 amino acids. The V gene lost 1 base and the J gene lost 3 bases, with 4 bases spanning the gap. The V gene's germline CDR1 is MGHRA and CDR2 YSYEKL. The CDR3 nucleotides read TGCGCCAGCAGCCAAGGAGTCAATCAGCCCCAGCATTTT. This gives the protein CASSQGVNQPQHF.

This chain connects TRBV6-5 to TRBJ1-1; TRBD1 might be the D (5 bases). V gave up 0 bases and J gave up 7 bases, with 9 bases separating them. Germline CDR1 MNHEY, CDR2 SVGAGI. The CDR3 covers 13 residues. CDR3 in DNA: TGTGCCAGCAGTTACTCAAAGAGGGGTGAAGCTTTCTTT. Translating gives CASSYSKRGEAFF.

In regard to this clone: Within the sample, other DNA sequences also encode this same CDR3. The V call is TRBV4-1, the J call TRBJ2-7; 9 bases fit TRBD1. Per the germline V gene, CDR1 is MGHRA and CDR2 is YSYEKL. The CDR3 is 16 amino acids. The trim removed 0 bases at V and 1 base at J, leaving 4 bases unmatched. The CDR3 reads CASSQDPGQGSYEQYF. For the CDR3, the DNA is TGCGCCAGCAGCCAAGATCCAGGACAGGGGTCCTACGAGCAGTACTTC.

This sequence joins TRBV9 and TRBJ2-1; no firm D call. From germline, CDR1 is SGDLS and CDR2 YYNGEE. Between the trimmed V and J ends, which lost 0 bases and 9 bases, there was a span of 10 bases. The CDR3 runs to 13 residues. CDR3 bases: TGTGCCAGCAGCGTAGAACCCGCTGCTGAGCAGTTCTTC. Protein product: CASSVEPAAEQFF.

The rearrangement joins TRBV11-2 to TRBJ1-1, with D tentatively TRBD1 (6 bases). The V and J ends lost 2 bases and 3 bases respectively, with 16 bases between them. The germline V gene has CDR1 SGHAT and CDR2 FQNNGV. The CDR3 sequence is 16 residues long. The CDR3 nucleotides read TGTGCCAGCAGCTTAACCGGACAGTTGGGGGACACTGAAGCTTTCTTT. Encoded protein: CASSLTGQLGDTEAFF.